The rows below give T cell receptor beta chains drawn from one sample of a study of blood T cells in healthy people across ages. TCRdb itself ran the 5' RACE reads through MiXCR, one entry per CDR3 protein. The top ten hold approximately 2% of the sample, which has roughly 1,800,000 distinct CDR3 sequences, approximately 50% seen once. Sample: blood. These receptors were taken from a woman in her thirties or forties in good health. CDR3s include the opening cysteine and the closing phenylalanine or tryptophan. D genes are given only for firm matches. A clone size is listed for some rows: how often the clone was seen (once, few, many), or a class if it is expanded.

>TRBJ2-7|.|.|15|TRBV5-1
TGCGCCAGCAGCTTGGAAGCAGCCGGTAACTACGAGCAGTACTTC
CASSLEAAGNYEQYF
>TRBJ2-3|.|TRBD2|18|TRBV7-9
TGTGCCAGCAGCTTAGAATTTAGACTAGCGGGGAGCACAGATACGCAGTATTTT
CASSLEFRLAGSTDTQYF
>TRBJ2-1|.|.|14|TRBV5-1
TGCGCCAGCAGCTTGGGGCGGGACTACAATGAGCAGTTCTTC
CASSLGRDYNEQFF
>TRBJ2-1|.|TRBD2|16|TRBV20-1
TGCAGTGCTAGAGATGAACTGGCGGGGGTCAACAATGAGCAGTTCTTC
CSARDELAGVNNEQFF
>TRBJ2-3|few|.|14|TRBV7-6
TGTGCCAGCAGCTTAAAGGACACCAGCGATACGCAGTATTTT
CASSLKDTSDTQYF
>TRBJ2-5|few|TRBD2|14|TRBV20-1
TGCAGTGCTAATTCGGGGGGGTGGCGAGAGACCCAGTACTTC
CSANSGGWRETQYF
>TRBJ1-4|.|.|16|TRBV7-2
TGTGCCAGCAGCTGGAGGGGGGGGACATCTAATGAAAAACTGTTTTTT
CASSWRGGTSNEKLFF
>TRBJ2-2|.|TRBD1|15|TRBV27
TGTGCCAGCAGCATACCAAAACAGGGGACCGGGGAGCTGTTTTTT
CASSIPKQGTGELFF
>TRBJ2-4|few|.|16|TRBV6-5
TGTGCCAGCAGCTACGACACGGTCTTAGCCAAAAACATTCAGTACTTC
CASSYDTVLAKNIQYF
>TRBJ1-1|.|.|14|TRBV20-1
TGCAGTGCTAGAGATGGGGTCAGGAACACTGAAGCTTTCTTT
CSARDGVRNTEAFF
>TRBJ2-5|.|.|16|TRBV9
TGTGCCAGCAGCGTAGCTGCCGTCGCTCGGGCCCCTACCCAGTACTTC
CASSVAAVARAPTQYF
>TRBJ2-2|.|.|15|TRBV2
TGTGCCAGCAGTGAAAAGAGGGCGAACACCGGGGAGTTGTTTTTT
CASSEKRANTGELFF
>TRBJ2-7|few|.|13|TRBV6-6
TGTGCCAGCAGTTACCTGGCGGTCCGCGAGCAGTACTTC
CASSYLAVREQYF
>TRBJ2-5|.|TRBD1|15|TRBV6-2/TRBV6-3
TGTGCCAGCAGGGCACTACAGGGGGATGTGAAGACCCAGTACTTC
CASRALQGDVKTQYF
>TRBJ2-7|.|TRBD1|15|TRBV15
TGTGCCACCAGCAGGGACAGGGGGATCACCTACGAGCAGTACTTC
CATSRDRGITYEQYF
>TRBJ2-3|.|TRBD2|17|TRBV4-1
TGCGCCAGCAGCCAGGGGCCTAGCGGGGGGGCAAAGGATACGCAGTATTTT
CASSQGPSGGAKDTQYF
>TRBJ2-6|.|.|15|TRBV20-1
TGCAGTGCTAGGTCCCGTAGCTCTGGGGCCAACGTCCTGACTTTC
CSARSRSSGANVLTF
>TRBJ2-1|.|.|12|TRBV6-6
TGTGCCAGCAGAAGTTTCAACAATGAGCAGTTCTTC
CASRSFNNEQFF
>TRBJ2-5|.|TRBD1|15|TRBV27
TGTGCCAGCAGTTTAATGGGACAGGGGACGGAGACCCAGTACTTC
CASSLMGQGTETQYF
>TRBJ2-7|.|.|10|TRBV7-2
TGTTCTCCGGGTGCAGGCGAGCAGTACTTC
CSPGAGEQYF
>TRBJ2-1|few|TRBD1|13|TRBV29-1
TGCAGCGTCCGGGACAGGGTCGGCAATGAGCAGTTCTTC
CSVRDRVGNEQFF
>TRBJ1-1|few|.|12|TRBV4-3
TGCGCCAGCGGACACCTGAACACTGAAGCTTTCTTT
CASGHLNTEAFF
>TRBJ1-2|few|.|13|TRBV21-1
TGTGCCACCCGCAGGGGGGACTTATATGGCTACACCTTC
CATRRGDLYGYTF
>TRBJ2-5|.|TRBD1|15|TRBV6-5
TGTGCCAGCAGTTATGGGGGCAGGGGGACGGAGACCCAGTACTTC
CASSYGGRGTETQYF
>TRBJ2-7|few|TRBD2|15|TRBV28
TGTGCCAGCACCCCGGGGGGGACGGGCTCCTACGAGCAGTACTTC
CASTPGGTGSYEQYF
>TRBJ2-5|.|.|15|TRBV20-1
TGCAGTGCCTTCACAAGCGCAGTAAGGGCGGGGACCCAGTACTTC
CSAFTSAVRAGTQYF
>TRBJ2-1|few|.|14|TRBV5-1
TGCGCCAGCAGCCCCGGTGGTGTCGGCAATGAGCAGTTCTTC
CASSPGGVGNEQFF
>TRBJ1-1|.|.|15|TRBV6-2/TRBV6-3
TGTGCCAGCAGCCCTCTCCGGGAATTGAACACTGAAGCTTTCTTT
CASSPLRELNTEAFF
>TRBJ2-3|few|TRBD2|22|TRBV20-1
TGCAGTGCCACACGACTCCTGCTCGGACTAGCGGGGCCCACCCCTAGCACAGATACGCAGTATTTT
CSATRLLLGLAGPTPSTDTQYF
>TRBJ1-4|few|.|16|TRBV4-1
TGCGCCAGCAGCTCAGGAGGGGAACTTACTAATGAAAAACTGTTTTTT
CASSSGGELTNEKLFF
>TRBJ2-7|few|.|15|TRBV12-3/TRBV12-4
TGTGCCAGCAGCTTCGCGCCTGCACCCCACTACGAGCAGTACTTC
CASSFAPAPHYEQYF
>TRBJ1-6|.|.|15|TRBV5-1
TGCGCCAGCAGCCTGGGGCGGACGGATCATTCACCCCTCCACTTT
CASSLGRTDHSPLHF
>TRBJ2-5|.|.|15|TRBV27
TGTGTCAGCAGCCGAGGAGTGGGCGGAGTCGAGACCCAGTACTTC
CVSSRGVGGVETQYF